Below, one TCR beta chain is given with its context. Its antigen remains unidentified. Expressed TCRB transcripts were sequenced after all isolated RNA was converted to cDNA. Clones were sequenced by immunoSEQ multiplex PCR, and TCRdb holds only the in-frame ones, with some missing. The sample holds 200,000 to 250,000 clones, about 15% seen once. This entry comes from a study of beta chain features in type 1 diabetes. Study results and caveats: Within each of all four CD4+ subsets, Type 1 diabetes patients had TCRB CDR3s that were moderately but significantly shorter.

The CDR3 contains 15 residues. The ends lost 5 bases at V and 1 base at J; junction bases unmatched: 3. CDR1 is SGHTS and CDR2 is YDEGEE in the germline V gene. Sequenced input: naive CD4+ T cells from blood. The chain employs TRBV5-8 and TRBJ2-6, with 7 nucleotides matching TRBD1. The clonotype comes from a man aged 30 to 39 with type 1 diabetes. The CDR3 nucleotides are TGTGCCAGCAGGTTCAGGGGGTCTGGGGCCAACGTCCTGACTTTC. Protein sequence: CASRFRGSGANVLTF.